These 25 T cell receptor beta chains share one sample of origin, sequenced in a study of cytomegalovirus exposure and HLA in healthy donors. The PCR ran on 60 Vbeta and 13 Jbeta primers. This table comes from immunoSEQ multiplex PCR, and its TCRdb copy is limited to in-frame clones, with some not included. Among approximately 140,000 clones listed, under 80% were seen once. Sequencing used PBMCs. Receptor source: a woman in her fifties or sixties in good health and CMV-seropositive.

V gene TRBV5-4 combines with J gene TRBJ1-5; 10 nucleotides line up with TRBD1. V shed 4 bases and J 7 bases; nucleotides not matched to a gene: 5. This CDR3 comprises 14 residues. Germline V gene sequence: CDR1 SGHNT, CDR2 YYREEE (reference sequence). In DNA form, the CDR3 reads TGTGCCAGCAGCCTCGACAGGGGGCAACAGCCCCAGCATTTT. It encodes CASSLDRGQQPQHF.

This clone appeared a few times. The CDR3 is CASSPEVGENEQFF. Written as DNA, the CDR3 is TGTGCCAGCAGCCCCGAGGTAGGAGAGAATGAGCAGTTCTTC. The V and J genes are TRBV7-9 and TRBJ2-1; D remains ambiguous. Per the germline V gene, CDR1 is SEHNR and CDR2 is FQNEAQ (reference sequence). This CDR3 has 14 amino acids. The V end lost 5 bases, the J end lost 7 bases, and 15 bases lay between the germline ends. Filled out from reference TRBV7-9 and TRBJ2-1, the complete variable domain reads DTGVSQNPRHKITKRGQNVTFRCDPISEHNRLYWYRQTLGQGPEFLTYFQNEAQLEKSRLLSDRFSAERPKGSFSTLEIQRTEQGDSAMYLCASSPEVGENEQFFGPGTRLTVL.

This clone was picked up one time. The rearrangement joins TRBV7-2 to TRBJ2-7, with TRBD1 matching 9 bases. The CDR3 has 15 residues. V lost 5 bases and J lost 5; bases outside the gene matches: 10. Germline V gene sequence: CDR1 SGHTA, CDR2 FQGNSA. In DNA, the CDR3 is TGTGCCAGCAGCCCCCAGACAGGGGGTCACCACGAGCAGTACTTC. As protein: CASSPQTGGHHEQYF.

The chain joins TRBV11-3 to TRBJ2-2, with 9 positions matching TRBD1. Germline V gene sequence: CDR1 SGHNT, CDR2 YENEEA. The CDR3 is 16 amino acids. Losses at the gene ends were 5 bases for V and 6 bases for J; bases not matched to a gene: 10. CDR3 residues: CASSTGQGSYSGELFF. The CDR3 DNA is TGTGCCAGCAGCACCGGACAGGGGTCGTACTCCGGGGAGCTGTTTTTT. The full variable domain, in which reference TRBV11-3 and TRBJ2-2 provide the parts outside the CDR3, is EAGVVQSPRYKIIEKKQPVAFWCNPISGHNTLYWYLQNLGQGPELLIRYENEEAVDDSQLPKDRFSAERLKGVDSTLKIQPAELGDSAVYLCASSTGQGSYSGELFFGEGSRLTVL.

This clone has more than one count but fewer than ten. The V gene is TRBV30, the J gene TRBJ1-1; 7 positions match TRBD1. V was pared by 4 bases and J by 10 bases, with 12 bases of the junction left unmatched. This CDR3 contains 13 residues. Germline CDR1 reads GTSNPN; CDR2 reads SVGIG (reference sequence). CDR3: CAWTPTGPFGAFF. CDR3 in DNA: TGTGCCTGGACCCCGACAGGGCCTTTTGGAGCTTTCTTT. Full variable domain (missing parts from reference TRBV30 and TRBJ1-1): SQTIHQWPATLVQPVGSPLSLECTVEGTSNPNLYWYRQAAGRGLQLLFYSVGIGQISSEVPQNLSASRPQDRQFILSSKKLLLSDSGFYLCAWTPTGPFGAFFGQGTRLTVV.

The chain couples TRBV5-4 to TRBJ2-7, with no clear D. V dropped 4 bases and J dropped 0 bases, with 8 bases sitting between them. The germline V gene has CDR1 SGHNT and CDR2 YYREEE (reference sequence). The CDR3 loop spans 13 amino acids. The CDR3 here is CASSDRYSYEQYF. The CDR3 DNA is TGTGCCAGCAGCGATAGATACTCCTACGAGCAGTACTTC.

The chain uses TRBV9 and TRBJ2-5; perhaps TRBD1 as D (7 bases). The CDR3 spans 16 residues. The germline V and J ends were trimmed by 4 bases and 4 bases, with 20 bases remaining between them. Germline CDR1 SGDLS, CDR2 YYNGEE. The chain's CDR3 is CASSLGGTVGGETQYF. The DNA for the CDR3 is TGTGCCAGCAGCTTAGGAGGGACAGTCGGGGGAGAGACCCAGTACTTC.

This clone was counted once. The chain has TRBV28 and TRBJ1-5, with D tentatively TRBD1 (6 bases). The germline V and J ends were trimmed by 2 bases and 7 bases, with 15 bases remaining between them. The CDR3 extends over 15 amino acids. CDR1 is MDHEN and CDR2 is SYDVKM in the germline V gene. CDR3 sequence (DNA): TGTGCCAGCAGTTTACCCCAACAGGGTTGGCAGCCCCAGCATTTT. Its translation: CASSLPQQGWQPQHF.

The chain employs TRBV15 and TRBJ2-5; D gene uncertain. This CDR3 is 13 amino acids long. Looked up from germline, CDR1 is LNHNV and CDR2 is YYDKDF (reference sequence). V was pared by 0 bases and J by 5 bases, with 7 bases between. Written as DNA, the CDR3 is TGTGCCACCAGCAGAGATGACGGGGAGACCCAGTACTTC. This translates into CATSRDDGETQYF.

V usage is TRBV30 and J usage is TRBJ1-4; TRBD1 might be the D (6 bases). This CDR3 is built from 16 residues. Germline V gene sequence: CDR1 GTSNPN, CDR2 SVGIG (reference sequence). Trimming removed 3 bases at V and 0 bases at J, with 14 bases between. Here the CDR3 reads CAWRRGTTATNEKLFF. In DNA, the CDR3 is TGTGCCTGGAGGCGGGGGACAACGGCAACTAATGAAAAACTGTTTTTT.

In DNA form, the CDR3 reads TGCGCCAGCACCCCACAGGGATATAGCAATCAGCCCCAGCATTTT. Its translation is CASTPQGYSNQPQHF. The gene calls are TRBV10-1 and TRBJ1-5; weak D call: TRBD1 (6 bases). Germline V CDR1 and CDR2: WNHNN, SYGVQD (reference sequence). Trimming pared 7 bases from V and 0 bases from J, leaving 13 bases between. CDR3 length: 15 residues.

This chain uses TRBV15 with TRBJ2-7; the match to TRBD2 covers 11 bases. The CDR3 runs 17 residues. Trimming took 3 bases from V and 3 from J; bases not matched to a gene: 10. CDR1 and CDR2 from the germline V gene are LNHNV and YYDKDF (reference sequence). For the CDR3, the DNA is TGTGCCACCAGCAGGACTAGCGGGGAGCCGCCCCTCTACGAGCAGTACTTC. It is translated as CATSRTSGEPPLYEQYF.

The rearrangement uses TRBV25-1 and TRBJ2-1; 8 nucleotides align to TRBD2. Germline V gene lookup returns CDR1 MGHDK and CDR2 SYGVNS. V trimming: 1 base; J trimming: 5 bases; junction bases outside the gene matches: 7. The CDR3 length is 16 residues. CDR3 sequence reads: CASSEFGRGVNNEQFF. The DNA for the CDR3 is TGTGCCAGCAGTGAATTCGGGCGGGGGGTAAACAATGAGCAGTTCTTC.

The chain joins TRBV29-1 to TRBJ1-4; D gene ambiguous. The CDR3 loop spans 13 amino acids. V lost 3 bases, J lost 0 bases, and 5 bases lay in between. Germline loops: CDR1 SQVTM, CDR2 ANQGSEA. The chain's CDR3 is CSVEAATNEKLFF. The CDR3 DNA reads TGCAGCGTTGAGGCAGCAACTAATGAAAAACTGTTTTTT.

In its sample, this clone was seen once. In DNA, the CDR3 is TGTGCCAGCCGGGACTCCGATTACTCTGGAAACACCATATATTTT. Its translation is CASRDSDYSGNTIYF. The rearrangement uses TRBV19 and TRBJ1-3, with D possibly being TRBD1 (5 bases). The germline gives CDR1 LNHDA, CDR2 SQIVND (reference sequence). The CDR3 runs to 15 residues. Trimming pared 9 bases from V and 0 bases from J, leaving 15 bases between.

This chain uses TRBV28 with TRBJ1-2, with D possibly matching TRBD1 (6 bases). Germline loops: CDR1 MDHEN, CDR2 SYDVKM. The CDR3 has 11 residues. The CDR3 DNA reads TGTGCAGTCAGGGGTGGATATGGCTACACCTTC. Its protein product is CAVRGGYGYTF.

The CDR3, as DNA: TGTGCCAGCAGCAAACAGGGGGGATACACTGAAGCTTTCTTT. This sequence encodes CASSKQGGYTEAFF. The chain has TRBV6-5 and TRBJ1-1, with 8 bases aligning to TRBD1. The germline V gene has CDR1 MNHEY and CDR2 SVGAGI. The CDR3 runs 14 residues. With 6 bases clipped from V and 3 bases from J, the junction kept 6 bases outside the gene matches.

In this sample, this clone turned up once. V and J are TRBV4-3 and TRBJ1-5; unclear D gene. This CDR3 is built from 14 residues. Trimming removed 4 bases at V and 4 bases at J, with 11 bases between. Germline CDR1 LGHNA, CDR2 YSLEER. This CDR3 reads CASSRDPRNQPQHF. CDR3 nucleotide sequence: TGCGCCAGCAGCCGAGACCCCAGGAATCAGCCCCAGCATTTT.

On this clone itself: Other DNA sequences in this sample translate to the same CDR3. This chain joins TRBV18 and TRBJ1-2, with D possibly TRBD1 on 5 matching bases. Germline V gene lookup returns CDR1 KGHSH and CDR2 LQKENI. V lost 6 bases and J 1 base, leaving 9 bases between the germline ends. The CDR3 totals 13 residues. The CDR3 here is CASSPDSNYGYTF. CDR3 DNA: TGTGCCAGCTCGCCCGACAGTAACTATGGCTACACCTTC.

CDR3 amino acids: CASSQAGATDTQYF. For the CDR3, the DNA is TGTGCCAGCAGCCAAGCGGGGGCTACAGATACGCAGTATTTT. The chain couples TRBV7-2 to TRBJ2-3; 8 bases agree with TRBD2. Germline CDR1 reads SGHTA; CDR2 reads FQGNSA. J lost 3 bases, V lost 5 bases, and 4 bases had no gene match. This CDR3 has 14 residues.

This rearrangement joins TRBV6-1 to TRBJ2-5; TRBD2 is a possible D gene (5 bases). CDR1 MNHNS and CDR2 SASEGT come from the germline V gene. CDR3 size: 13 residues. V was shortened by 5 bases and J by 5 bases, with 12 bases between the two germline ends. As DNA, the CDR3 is TGTGCCAGCAGTACGGGGATTCGGGAGACCCAGTACTTC. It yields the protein CASSTGIRETQYF.

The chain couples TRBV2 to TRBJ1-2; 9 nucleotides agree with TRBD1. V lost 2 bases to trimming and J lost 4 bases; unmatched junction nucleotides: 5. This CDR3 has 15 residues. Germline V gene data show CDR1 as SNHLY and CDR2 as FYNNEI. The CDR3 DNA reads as TGTGCCAGCAGTGAATCCGGACAGGGGATCTATGGCTACACCTTC. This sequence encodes CASSESGQGIYGYTF. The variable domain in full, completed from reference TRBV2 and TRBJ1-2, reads EPEVTQTPSHQVTQMGQEVILRCVPISNHLYFYWYRQILGQKVEFLVSFYNNEISEKSEIFDDQFSVERPDGSNFTLKIRSTKLEDSAMYFCASSESGQGIYGYTFGSGTRLTVV.

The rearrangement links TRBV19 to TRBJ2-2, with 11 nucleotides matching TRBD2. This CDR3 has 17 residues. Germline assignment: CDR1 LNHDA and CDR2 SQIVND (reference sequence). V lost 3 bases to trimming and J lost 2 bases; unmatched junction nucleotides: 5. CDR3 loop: CASSMRLAGTNTGELFF. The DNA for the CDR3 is TGTGCCAGTAGTATGAGACTAGCGGGGACTAACACCGGGGAGCTGTTTTTT.

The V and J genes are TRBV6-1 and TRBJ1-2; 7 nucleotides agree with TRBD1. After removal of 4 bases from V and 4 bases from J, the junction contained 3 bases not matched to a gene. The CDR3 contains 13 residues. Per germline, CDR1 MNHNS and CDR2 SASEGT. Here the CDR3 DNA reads TGTGCCAGCAGTGGACAGGGCGTCTATGGCTACACCTTC. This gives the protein CASSGQGVYGYTF.

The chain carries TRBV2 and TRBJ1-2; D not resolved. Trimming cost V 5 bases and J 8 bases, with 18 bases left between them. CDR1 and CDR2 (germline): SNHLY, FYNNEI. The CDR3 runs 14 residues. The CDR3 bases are TGTGCCAGCAGTCCGTCTCCGGAGGCGAGAGGCTACACCTTC. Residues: CASSPSPEARGYTF.